This paragraph covers one T cell receptor beta chain sequence. Its antigen target is currently unknown. There are no base qualities to consult, and no much larger clone falls within one base. The CDR3, cysteine through phenylalanine, is 19 amino acids long. Only the CDR3 DNA is retained, 57 bases long and in frame from the first base. For CDR1 and CDR2, the germline V gene lists SGHDN and FVKESK. V has 1 base trimmed and J has 0 bases trimmed; junction bases matching no gene number 7. The data stem from a study of shared clonotypes between healthy human individuals (dated by TCRdb to the early 2020s). The study in broad terms: A few men and a couple of women, aged 18 to 49 years, made up the cohort. For each donor, CD4 naive and CD4 memory were each given three plates, CD8 naive was given two plates, and CD8 memory was given one plate. To estimate repertoire size and how much clonotype sharing occurs between individuals, the study deeply sequenced the blood TCR repertoires of five healthy adults. Different laboratories and diverse techniques were used to prepare libraries and sequence TCR repertoires, to increase sequencing depth and limit assay-specific biases. Per donor, leukapheresis produced somewhere between about 0.94 and 10 billion PBMCs. General conclusions and limits of the study: Only blood was sampled, and tissue TCR repertoires likely differ from those in blood. The genetic and exposure-history diversity represented was limited by the small number of donors. Based on pairwise subsampling, the degree of clonotype sharing among donors was expected to be affected by sequencing depth. Higher generation probabilities were observed for clonotypes shared by all four sorted-subset donors than for non-shared clonotypes. Incomplete sequencing was indicated by rarefaction of sorted-subset datasets, despite the large sequencing depth. Across several donors, 4.5% to 6.5% of naive CD4, approximately 3.5% of naive CD8, roughly 2.2% of memory CD4, and roughly 0.4% of memory CD8 clonotypes were shared. Naive subsets generally had larger estimated clonotype richness than memory subsets.

TCR CDR3 regions were amplified from genomic DNA by multiplex PCR using the deep immunoSEQ assay. Extracted genomic DNA from each cell subset was distributed evenly across all wells of several immunoSEQ 96-well plates, and each plate was treated as a replicate. For sorted subsets, each replicate PCR was loaded with 200 to 250 ng genomic DNA, equivalent to some 27,000 T cell genomes. Purified libraries were quantified with a Qubit 3.0 fluorometer, sized on a Bioanalyzer 2100, and re-quantified with the KAPA Library Quantification kit. Every immunoSEQ 96-well plate was sequenced on a dedicated single-read 150-cycle Illumina NextSeq 550 flow cell. From the authors' description of their analysis: The immunoSEQ output contained only junctional sequences without quality scores, so filtering could not match that applied to full-length reads. Sequences were annotated with PyIR, a Python wrapper for IgBLAST v1.9, using IMGT germline references to assign V/J genes and CDR3. Any read was removed if the V/J assignment was weak (E-value above 1e-6), the CDR3 was missing, or the read contained stop codons, out-of-frame junctions, or ambiguous translated residues. V3J clonotypes were defined as sequences sharing the same inferred V gene, J gene, and CDR3 amino acid sequence. Percentage overlap between repertoires was calculated by dividing the number of shared unique clonotypes by the size of the smaller repertoire. Repertoire richness was assessed with RTK rarefaction, the Chao1 estimator, and Recon v2.1 estimates of unobserved clonotypes. Generation probabilities for all TCRbeta clonotypes obtained by the gDNA method from a few donors were computed using OLGA. The table was pulled from immuneACCESS by TCRdb, which kept in-frame rearrangements only. Such tables lose some clones; where checked, under half of the loss comes from unresolved V genes, and the rest has no known cause. V, J and clone size are those of that table, while D and trimming were read from the DNA. This sample comprises under 550,000 clones, 90% to 96% of them detected only once. The ten top clones hold 0.06% of the sample.

The donors were healthy, HIV-negative adults who had no recently reported acute infections or vaccinations. Every donor was a Caucasian adult living in Nashville, Tennessee, USA. CD4+ T cells were enriched through magnetic negative selection, after which naive cells were positively selected on CD45RA and the remaining negative fraction served as the memory subset. Blood was obtained by leukapheresis, after which PBMCs were separated by Ficoll-Histopaque density gradient centrifugation and cryopreserved in liquid nitrogen vapor phase. Analytical flow cytometry was used to check the purity and quantity of each magnetically sorted T cell population. Genomic DNA was isolated from every sorted fraction and measured by UV absorbance on a Nanodrop 2000c.

Sequences were obtained from naive CD4+ T cells sorted from blood. This specimen's cell subset or site label, per the study, means: CD45RA+ positively selected. The sequence was obtained from a woman in her 30s in good health. The rearranged segments are TRBV14 and TRBJ1-6; TRBD1 matches 9 bases in the middle. CDR3 protein: CASSQGSGTGSSYNSPLHF. The bases read TGTGCCAGCAGCCAAGGTTCCGGGACAGGGAGCTCCTATAATTCACCCCTCCACTTT.